The 14 T cell receptor beta chains reported below all come from one sample, sequenced in a study of blood T cells in healthy people across ages. Next came a second PCR, run for about 7 to 12 cycles, which used a sample-barcoded 5' primer along with a J-beta primer mix. TCRdb redid the calling of the 5' RACE reads with MiXCR, one entry per CDR3 protein. The top ten clones hold around an eighth of a sample with approximately 940,000 distinct CDR3 sequences, about 48% of them seen once. Source material: blood. The receptor source for this set is a man under 40 in good health.

This rearrangement joins TRBV14 to TRBJ2-7; 7 bases agree with TRBD2. The J call may be mistaken, given a closer DNA end match to TRBJ2-5. The CDR3 is 15 amino acids. CDR1 SGHDN and CDR2 FVKESK come from the germline V gene. DNA for the CDR3: TGTGCCAGCAGCCAAGGGGACTATCGGGGAGAGACCCAGTACTTC. Translated, it gives CASSQGDYRGETQYF.

The chain couples TRBV28 to TRBJ2-5; D is possibly TRBD1 (5 bases). The J call may be in error: the DNA end matches TRBJ2-1 better. This CDR3 comprises 13 residues. CDR1 MDHEN and CDR2 SYDVKM come from the germline V gene. CDR3 in amino acids: CASQGAIQETQFF. The CDR3 nucleotides are TGTGCCAGCCAAGGGGCTATTCAAGAGACCCAGTTCTTC.

This chain links TRBV4-3 with TRBJ2-1; possibly TRBD1 for D (6 bases). CDR1 is LGHNA, CDR2 YSLEER, per germline. V lost 1 base and J 8 bases, leaving 18 bases between the germline ends. CDR3 length equals 16 residues. CDR3 region: CASSQGAFAGGYEQFF. CDR3 nucleotides: TGCGCCAGCAGCCAAGGGGCTTTCGCTGGGGGCTATGAGCAGTTCTTC.

This clonotype was found a few times. The chain uses TRBV9 and TRBJ1-2; 7 bases are a match to TRBD1. The trim removed 0 bases at V and 2 bases at J, leaving 4 bases unmatched. The length of the CDR3 is 15 residues. Germline CDR1 is SGDLS and CDR2 is YYNGEE. The CDR3 DNA reads TGTGCCAGCAGCGTAGCGGCAGGGGGGAACTATGGCTACACCTTC. Translating it yields CASSVAAGGNYGYTF.

The rearrangement links TRBV6-5 to TRBJ2-4, with unresolved D. CDR3 size: 14 residues. Germline V gene data show CDR1 as MNHEY and CDR2 as SVGAGI. Trimming took 4 bases from V and 2 from J, leaving 9 bases between them. The CDR3 loop is CASSSLVTKNIQYF. CDR3 nucleotide sequence: TGTGCCAGCAGTTCCCTAGTAACCAAAAACATTCAGTACTTC.

The J gene is TRBJ1-3, the V gene TRBV20-1; no clear D gene. The CDR3 has 12 amino acids. V lost 3 bases and J lost 4, with 7 bases in between. CDR1 and CDR2 from the germline V gene are DFQATT and SNEGSKA (reference sequence). The CDR3 sequence is CSARPPGNTIYF. As DNA, the CDR3 is TGCAGTGCTAGGCCCCCGGGAAACACCATATATTTT.

The sample holds a few counts of this clonotype. The chain is built from TRBV10-3 and TRBJ1-2, with a weak D call TRBD1 (5 bases). This CDR3 comprises 12 residues. Trimming shortened V by 4 bases and J by 10 bases, and 13 bases separated the two germline ends. Germline CDR1 is ENHRY and CDR2 is SYGVKD. The CDR3 DNA follows: TGTGCCATCAGTGCGGGACTTCGTAACTACACCTTC. Encoded protein: CAISAGLRNYTF.

This clonotype showed up just a few times. The rearrangement links TRBV24-1 to TRBJ2-3; 12 bases are a match to TRBD2. There are 16 residues in the CDR3. The ends lost 3 bases at V and 4 bases at J; junction bases unmatched: 4. The germline V gene has CDR1 KGHDR and CDR2 SFDVKD. The CDR3 DNA sequence: TGTGCCACCAGTGATCGGACTAGCGGGGTCGCAGATACGCAGTATTTT. This gives the protein CATSDRTSGVADTQYF.

This clonotype was observed a handful of times. V usage is TRBV12-3 or TRBV12-4 and J usage is TRBJ2-1; no reliable D call. V was clipped by 5 bases and J by 7 bases, with 9 bases between them. This CDR3 spans 12 amino acids. The CDR3 DNA reads as TGTGCCAGCAGTCATAAGGGTAATGAGCAGTTCTTC. Translated, it gives CASSHKGNEQFF.

This chain joins TRBV7-9 and TRBJ1-2; D call uncertain. The germline gives CDR1 SEHNR, CDR2 FQNEAQ (reference sequence). V lost 5 bases, J lost 0 bases, and 16 bases lay in between. This CDR3 has 16 residues. This chain's CDR3 is CASSHYPFSPNYGYTF. The CDR3 DNA sequence: TGTGCCAGCAGCCATTACCCCTTCTCTCCTAACTATGGCTACACCTTC.

This chain connects TRBV10-3 to TRBJ2-5; TRBD1 aligns across 7 bases. Trimming cost V 6 bases and J 1 base; bases outside gene matches: 2. Germline V gene data show CDR1 as ENHRY and CDR2 as SYGVKD. The CDR3 has 13 amino acids. The CDR3 is CAIRGDSQETQYF. DNA of the CDR3: TGTGCCATCAGGGGGGACAGCCAAGAGACCCAGTACTTC.

This clonotype has a count of ten or more. The chain uses TRBV6-2 or TRBV6-3 and TRBJ2-3; no clear D gene. The CDR3 is made up of 14 amino acids. Germline CDR1 reads MNHEY; CDR2 reads SVGEGT. V was cut by 5 bases and J by 6 bases, with 15 bases left in between. CDR3 bases: TGTGCCAGCAGTACCCCCTTTGAGTCGGATACGCAGTATTTT. Translating gives CASSTPFESDTQYF.

This chain joins TRBV6-1 and TRBJ1-2, with D unresolved. Germline V lookup: CDR1 MNHNS, CDR2 SASEGT. This CDR3 region has 15 residues. Trimming removed 6 bases from V and 2 bases from J, with 16 bases in between. CDR3 amino acids: CASSDPGENNYGYTF. The CDR3 bases are TGTGCCAGCAGCGACCCGGGAGAAAACAACTATGGCTACACCTTC.

V and J are TRBV19 and TRBJ2-5; D might be TRBD1 (6 bases). V was pared by 2 bases and J by 5 bases, with 15 bases between. The length of the CDR3 is 15 residues. Looked up from germline, CDR1 is LNHDA and CDR2 is SQIVND (reference sequence). The CDR3 nucleotides are TGTGCCAGTAGTATATCAGGGGACAAAGTGGAGACCCAGTACTTC. Protein product: CASSISGDKVETQYF.